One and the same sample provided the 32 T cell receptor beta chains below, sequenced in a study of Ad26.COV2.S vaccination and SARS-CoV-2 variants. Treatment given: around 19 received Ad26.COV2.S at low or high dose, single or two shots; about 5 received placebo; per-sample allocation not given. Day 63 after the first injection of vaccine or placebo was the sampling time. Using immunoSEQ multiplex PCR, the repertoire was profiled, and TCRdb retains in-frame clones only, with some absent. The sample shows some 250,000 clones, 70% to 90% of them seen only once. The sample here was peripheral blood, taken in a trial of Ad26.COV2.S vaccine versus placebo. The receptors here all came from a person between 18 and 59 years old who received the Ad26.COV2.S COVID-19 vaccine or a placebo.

For the CDR3, the DNA is TGTGCCAGCAGCTTGGCCCGGGGCGGGGGCCCTAGCACAGATACGCAGTATTTT. The encoded protein is CASSLARGGGPSTDTQYF. The V and J genes are TRBV5-6 and TRBJ2-3; TRBD2 is a possible D gene (7 bases). With 0 bases removed from V and 0 bases from J, the gap between germline ends came to 17 bases. The CDR3 loop spans 18 amino acids. In germline, CDR1 is SGHDT, CDR2 YYEEEE.

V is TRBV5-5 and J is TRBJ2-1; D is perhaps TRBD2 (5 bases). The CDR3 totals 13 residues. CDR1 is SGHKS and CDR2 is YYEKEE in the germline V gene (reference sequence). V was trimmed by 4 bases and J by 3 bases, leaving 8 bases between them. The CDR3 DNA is TGTGCCAGCAGCCACGGACTCTACAATGAGCAGTTCTTC. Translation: CASSHGLYNEQFF.

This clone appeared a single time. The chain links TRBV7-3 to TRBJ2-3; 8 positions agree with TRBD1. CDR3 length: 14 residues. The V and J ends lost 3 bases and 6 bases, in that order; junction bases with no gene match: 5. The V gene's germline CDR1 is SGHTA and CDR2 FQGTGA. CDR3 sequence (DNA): TGTGCCAGCAGCTTCGGACAGGGAACCGATACGCAGTATTTT. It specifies CASSFGQGTDTQYF.

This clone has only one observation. The DNA for the CDR3 is TGCGCCAGCAGCCGACTAGCGGGGGGTTCCTACGAGCAGTACTTC. The encoded protein is CASSRLAGGSYEQYF. The gene calls are TRBV4-3 and TRBJ2-7; 13 bases line up with TRBD2. Germline trimming cut 4 bases from V and 1 base from J; bases unmatched to any gene: 1. The CDR3 loop spans 15 amino acids. Germline assignment: CDR1 LGHNA and CDR2 YSLEER.

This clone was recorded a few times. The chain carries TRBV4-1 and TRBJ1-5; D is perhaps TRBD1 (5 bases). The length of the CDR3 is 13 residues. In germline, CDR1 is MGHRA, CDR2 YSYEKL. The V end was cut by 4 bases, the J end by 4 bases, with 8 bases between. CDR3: CASSPGTNQPQHF. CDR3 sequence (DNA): TGCGCCAGCAGCCCTGGGACGAATCAGCCCCAGCATTTT.

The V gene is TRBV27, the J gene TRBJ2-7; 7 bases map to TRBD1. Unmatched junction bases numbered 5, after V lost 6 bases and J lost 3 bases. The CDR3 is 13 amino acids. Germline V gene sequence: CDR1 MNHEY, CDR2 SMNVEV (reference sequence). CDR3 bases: TGTGCCAGCAGCCTCGGGACAGTCTACGAGCAGTACTTC. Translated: CASSLGTVYEQYF.

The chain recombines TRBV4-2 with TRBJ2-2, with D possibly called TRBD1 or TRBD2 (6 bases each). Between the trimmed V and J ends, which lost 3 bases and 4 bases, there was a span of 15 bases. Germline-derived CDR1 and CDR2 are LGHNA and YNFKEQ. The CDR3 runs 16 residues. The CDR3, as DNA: TGTGCCAGCAGCCAGATCGGCGGGACAACCACCGGGGAGCTGTTTTTT. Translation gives CASSQIGGTTTGELFF.

The CDR3 region is CASSIGGTGYYEQYF. The CDR3 DNA reads as TGTGCCAGTAGTATCGGAGGGACAGGGTACTACGAGCAGTACTTC. The V call is TRBV19, the J call TRBJ2-7; TRBD1 agrees at 9 bases. The CDR3 runs 15 residues. Trimming at V came to 3 bases and at J to 3 bases, leaving 6 bases not matched to a gene. Germline CDR1 is LNHDA and CDR2 is SQIVND (reference sequence).

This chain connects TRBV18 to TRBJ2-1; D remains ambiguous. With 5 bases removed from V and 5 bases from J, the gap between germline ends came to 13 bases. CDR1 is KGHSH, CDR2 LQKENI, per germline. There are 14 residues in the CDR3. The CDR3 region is CASSERSTDNEQFF. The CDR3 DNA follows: TGTGCCAGCTCAGAACGCTCCACCGACAATGAGCAGTTCTTC.

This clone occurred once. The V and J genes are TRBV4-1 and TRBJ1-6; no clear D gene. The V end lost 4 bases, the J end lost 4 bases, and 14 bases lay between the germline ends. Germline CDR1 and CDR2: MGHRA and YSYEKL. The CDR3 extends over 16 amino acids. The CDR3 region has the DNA TGCGCCAGCAGCCTCACTCATTCGGGTTATAATTCACCCCTCCACTTT. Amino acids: CASSLTHSGYNSPLHF.

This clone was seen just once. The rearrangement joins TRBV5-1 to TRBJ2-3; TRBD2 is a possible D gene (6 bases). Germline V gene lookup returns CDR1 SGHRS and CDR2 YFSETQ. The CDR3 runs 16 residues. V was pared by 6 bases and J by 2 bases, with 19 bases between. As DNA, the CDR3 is TGCGCCAGCACCCCTGCGGGATGGTATATCACAGATACGCAGTATTTT. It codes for CASTPAGWYITDTQYF.

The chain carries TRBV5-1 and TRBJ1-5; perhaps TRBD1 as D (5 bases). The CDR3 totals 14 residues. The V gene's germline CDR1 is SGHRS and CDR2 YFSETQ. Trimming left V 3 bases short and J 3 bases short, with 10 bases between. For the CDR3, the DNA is TGCGCCAGCAGCTGGGACGTAAACAATCAGCCCCAGCATTTT. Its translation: CASSWDVNNQPQHF.

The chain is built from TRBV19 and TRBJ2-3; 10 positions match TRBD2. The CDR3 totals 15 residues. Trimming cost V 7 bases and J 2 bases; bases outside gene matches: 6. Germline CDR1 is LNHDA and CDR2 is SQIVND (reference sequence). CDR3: CASTTGLADTDTQYF. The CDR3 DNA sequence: TGTGCCAGTACCACCGGACTAGCGGACACAGATACGCAGTATTTT. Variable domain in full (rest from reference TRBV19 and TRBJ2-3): DGGITQSPKYLFRKEGQNVTLSCEQNLNHDAMYWYRQDPGQGLRLIYYSQIVNDFQKGDIAEGYSVSREKKESFPLTVTSAQKNPTAFYLCASTTGLADTDTQYFGPGTRLTVL.

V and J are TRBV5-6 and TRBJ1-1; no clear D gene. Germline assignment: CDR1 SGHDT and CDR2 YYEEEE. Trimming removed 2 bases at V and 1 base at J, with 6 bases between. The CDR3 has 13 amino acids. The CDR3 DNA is TGTGCCAGCAGCTTACAACGGAACACTGAAGCTTTCTTT. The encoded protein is CASSLQRNTEAFF.

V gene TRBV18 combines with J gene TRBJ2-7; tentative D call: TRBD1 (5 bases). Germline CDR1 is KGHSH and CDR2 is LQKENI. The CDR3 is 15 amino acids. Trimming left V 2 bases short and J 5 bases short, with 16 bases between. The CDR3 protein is CASSPTGHRGNEQYF. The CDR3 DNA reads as TGTGCCAGCTCACCAACAGGCCACCGCGGAAACGAGCAGTACTTC.

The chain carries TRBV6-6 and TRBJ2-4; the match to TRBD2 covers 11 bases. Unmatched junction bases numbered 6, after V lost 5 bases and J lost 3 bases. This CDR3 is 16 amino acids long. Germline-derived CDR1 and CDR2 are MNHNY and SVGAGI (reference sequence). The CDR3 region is CASSPGLAVGKNIQYF. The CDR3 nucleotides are TGTGCCAGCAGTCCGGGACTAGCGGTGGGCAAAAACATTCAGTACTTC.

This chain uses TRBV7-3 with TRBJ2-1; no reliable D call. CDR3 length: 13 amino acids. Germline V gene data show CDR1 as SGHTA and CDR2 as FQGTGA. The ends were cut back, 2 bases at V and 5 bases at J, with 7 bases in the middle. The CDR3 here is CASSLGTNNEQFF. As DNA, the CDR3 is TGTGCCAGCAGCTTAGGTACTAACAATGAGCAGTTCTTC.

Here the CDR3 reads CASSQGRSNPLHF. DNA for the CDR3: TGCGCCAGCAGCCAAGGTAGATCCAATCCCCTCCACTTT. The chain joins TRBV4-3 to TRBJ1-6; the D is unclear. The germline gives CDR1 LGHNA, CDR2 YSLEER. The CDR3 spans 13 residues. Between the trimmed V and J ends, which lost 1 base and 13 bases, there was a span of 11 bases.

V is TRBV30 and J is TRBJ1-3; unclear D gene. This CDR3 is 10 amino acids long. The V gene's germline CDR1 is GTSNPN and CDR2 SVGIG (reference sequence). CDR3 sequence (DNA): TGTGCGCCGGGGGGAAACACCATATATTTT. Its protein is CAPGGNTIYF. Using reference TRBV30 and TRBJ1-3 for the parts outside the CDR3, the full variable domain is SQTIHQWPATLVQPVGSPLSLECTVEGTSNPNLYWYRQAAGRGLQLLFYSVGIGQISSEVPQNLSASRPQDRQFILSSKKLLLSDSGFYLCAPGGNTIYFGEGSWLTVV.

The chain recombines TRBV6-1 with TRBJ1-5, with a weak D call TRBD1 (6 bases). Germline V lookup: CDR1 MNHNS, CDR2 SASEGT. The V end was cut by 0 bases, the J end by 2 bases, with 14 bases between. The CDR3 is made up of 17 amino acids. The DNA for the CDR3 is TGTGCCAGCAGTGAAGCCACAGGGCAATGGGGCAATCAGCCCCAGCATTTT. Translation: CASSEATGQWGNQPQHF.

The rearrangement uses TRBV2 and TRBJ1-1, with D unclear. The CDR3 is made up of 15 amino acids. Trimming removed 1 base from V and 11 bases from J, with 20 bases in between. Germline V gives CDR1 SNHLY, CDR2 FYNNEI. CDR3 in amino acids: CASSEGVLGRGSAFF. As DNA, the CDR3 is TGTGCCAGCAGTGAAGGGGTTCTGGGAAGAGGATCTGCTTTCTTT.

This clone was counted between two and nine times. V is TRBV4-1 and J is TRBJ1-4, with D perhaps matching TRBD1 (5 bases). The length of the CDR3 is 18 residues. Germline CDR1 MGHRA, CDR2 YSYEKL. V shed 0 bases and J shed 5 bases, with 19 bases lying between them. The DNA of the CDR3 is TGCGCCAGCAGCCAAGATCGGGGCGGTGAGTCTGCGAATGAAAAACTGTTTTTT. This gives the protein CASSQDRGGESANEKLFF.

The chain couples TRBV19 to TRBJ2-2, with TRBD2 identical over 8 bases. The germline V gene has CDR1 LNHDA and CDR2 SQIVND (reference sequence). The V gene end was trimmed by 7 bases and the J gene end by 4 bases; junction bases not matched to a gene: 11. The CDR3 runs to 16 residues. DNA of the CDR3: TGTGCCAGTATCAATCGAGCGGGAGTTATCACCGGGGAGCTGTTTTTT. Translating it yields CASINRAGVITGELFF.

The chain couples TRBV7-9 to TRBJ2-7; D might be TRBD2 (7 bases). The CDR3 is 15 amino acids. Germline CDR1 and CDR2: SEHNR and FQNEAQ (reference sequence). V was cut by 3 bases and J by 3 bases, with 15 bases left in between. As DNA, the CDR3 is TGTGCCAGCAGCTTGGGGGCAGCGGGGATCTACGAGCAGTACTTC. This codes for CASSLGAAGIYEQYF.

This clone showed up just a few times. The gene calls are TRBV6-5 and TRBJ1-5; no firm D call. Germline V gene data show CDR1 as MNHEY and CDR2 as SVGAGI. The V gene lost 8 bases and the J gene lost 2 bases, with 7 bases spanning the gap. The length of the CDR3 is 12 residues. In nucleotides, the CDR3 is TGTGCCAGCGGAACCGGCAATCAGCCCCAGCATTTT. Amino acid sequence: CASGTGNQPQHF.

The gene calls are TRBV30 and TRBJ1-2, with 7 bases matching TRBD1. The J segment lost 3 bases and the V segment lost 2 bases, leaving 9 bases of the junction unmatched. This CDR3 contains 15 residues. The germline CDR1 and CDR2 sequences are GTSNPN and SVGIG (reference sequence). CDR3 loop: CAWSTTGAGDYGYTF. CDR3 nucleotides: TGTGCCTGGAGTACTACAGGGGCGGGAGACTATGGCTACACCTTC.

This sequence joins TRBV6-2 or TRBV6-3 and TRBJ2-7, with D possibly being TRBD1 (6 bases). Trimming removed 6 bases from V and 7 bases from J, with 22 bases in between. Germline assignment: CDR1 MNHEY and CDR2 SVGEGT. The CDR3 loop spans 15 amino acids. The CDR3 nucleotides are TGTGCCAGCAGCTTAACGACAGGAATCAGGGATGAGCAGTACTTC. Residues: CASSLTTGIRDEQYF.

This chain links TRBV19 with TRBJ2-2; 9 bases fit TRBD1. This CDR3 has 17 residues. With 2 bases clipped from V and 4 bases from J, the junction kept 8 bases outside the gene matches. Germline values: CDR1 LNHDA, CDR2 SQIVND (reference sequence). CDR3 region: CASSISGTGLSTGELFF. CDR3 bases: TGTGCCAGTAGTATAAGCGGGACAGGGCTCTCCACCGGGGAGCTGTTTTTT.

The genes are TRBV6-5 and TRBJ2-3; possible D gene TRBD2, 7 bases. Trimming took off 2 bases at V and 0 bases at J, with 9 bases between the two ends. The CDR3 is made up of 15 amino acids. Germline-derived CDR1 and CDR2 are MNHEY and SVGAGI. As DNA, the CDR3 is TGTGCCAGCAGTTACGGGGGGGCCAGCACAGATACGCAGTATTTT. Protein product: CASSYGGASTDTQYF.

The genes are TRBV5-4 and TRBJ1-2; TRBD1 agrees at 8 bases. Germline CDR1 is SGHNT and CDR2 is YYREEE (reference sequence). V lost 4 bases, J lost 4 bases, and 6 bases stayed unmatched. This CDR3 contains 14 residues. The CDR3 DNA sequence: TGTGCCAGCAGCCCCCCCGACAGGGGCTATGGCTACACCTTC. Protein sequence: CASSPPDRGYGYTF.

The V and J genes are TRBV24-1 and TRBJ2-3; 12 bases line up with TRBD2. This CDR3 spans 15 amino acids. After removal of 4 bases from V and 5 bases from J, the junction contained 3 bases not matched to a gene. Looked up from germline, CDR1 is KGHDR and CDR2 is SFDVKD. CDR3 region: CATSDPGLAGDTQYF. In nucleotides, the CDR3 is TGTGCCACCAGTGACCCGGGACTAGCGGGAGATACGCAGTATTTT.

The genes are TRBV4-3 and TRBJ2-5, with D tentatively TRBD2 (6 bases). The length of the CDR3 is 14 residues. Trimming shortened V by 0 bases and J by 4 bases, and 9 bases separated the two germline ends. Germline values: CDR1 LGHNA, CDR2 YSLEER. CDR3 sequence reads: CASSQDWGGETQYF. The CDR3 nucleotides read TGCGCCAGCAGCCAAGATTGGGGAGGAGAGACCCAGTACTTC.